This passage covers 2 T cell receptor beta chains from one sample sequenced in a study of shared clonotypes between healthy human individuals. The method was immunoSEQ multiplex PCR; TCRdb's version includes in-frame clones alone and lacks a portion of them. In the table there are around 1.1 million clones, about 80% of which are singletons. What was sequenced was memory CD4+ T cells from PBMCs. Subset given: CD45RA-negative fraction. The source of these receptors is a man younger than 35 in good health. Some clones in this sample may be carry-over from other donors' samples.

This clone was observed once. The V gene is TRBV6-5, the J gene TRBJ2-7, with 8 nucleotides matching TRBD1. The CDR3 is made up of 14 amino acids. Unmatched junction bases numbered 6, after V lost 3 bases and J lost 5 bases. Germline loops: CDR1 MNHEY, CDR2 SVGAGI. CDR3 DNA: TGTGCCAGCAGTTATCGGACAGGGCGCCACGAGCAGTACTTC. Protein product: CASSYRTGRHEQYF.

This chain links TRBV6-6 with TRBJ2-7, with 7 bases matching TRBD2. Germline CDR1 MNHNY, CDR2 SVGAGI (reference sequence). With 6 bases clipped from V and 3 bases from J, the junction kept 8 bases outside the gene matches. The CDR3 totals 14 residues. CDR3 sequence reads: CASSRFAGDYEQYF. The CDR3 DNA reads TGTGCCAGCAGCCGCTTTGCGGGAGACTACGAGCAGTACTTC.